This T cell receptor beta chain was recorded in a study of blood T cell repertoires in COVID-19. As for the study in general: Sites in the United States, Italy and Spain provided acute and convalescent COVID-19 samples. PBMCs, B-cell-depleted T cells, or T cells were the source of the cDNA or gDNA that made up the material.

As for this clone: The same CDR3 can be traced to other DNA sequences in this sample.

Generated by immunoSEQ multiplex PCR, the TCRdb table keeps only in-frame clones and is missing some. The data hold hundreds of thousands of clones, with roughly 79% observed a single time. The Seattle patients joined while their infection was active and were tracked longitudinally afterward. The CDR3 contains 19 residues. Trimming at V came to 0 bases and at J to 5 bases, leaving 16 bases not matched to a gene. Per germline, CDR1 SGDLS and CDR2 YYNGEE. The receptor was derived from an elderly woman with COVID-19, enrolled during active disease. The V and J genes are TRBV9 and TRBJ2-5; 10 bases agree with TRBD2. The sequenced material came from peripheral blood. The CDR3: CASSVGIGLAGGGGETQYF. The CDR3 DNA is TGTGCCAGCAGCGTAGGAATTGGATTAGCGGGGGGTGGAGGGGAGACCCAGTACTTC.